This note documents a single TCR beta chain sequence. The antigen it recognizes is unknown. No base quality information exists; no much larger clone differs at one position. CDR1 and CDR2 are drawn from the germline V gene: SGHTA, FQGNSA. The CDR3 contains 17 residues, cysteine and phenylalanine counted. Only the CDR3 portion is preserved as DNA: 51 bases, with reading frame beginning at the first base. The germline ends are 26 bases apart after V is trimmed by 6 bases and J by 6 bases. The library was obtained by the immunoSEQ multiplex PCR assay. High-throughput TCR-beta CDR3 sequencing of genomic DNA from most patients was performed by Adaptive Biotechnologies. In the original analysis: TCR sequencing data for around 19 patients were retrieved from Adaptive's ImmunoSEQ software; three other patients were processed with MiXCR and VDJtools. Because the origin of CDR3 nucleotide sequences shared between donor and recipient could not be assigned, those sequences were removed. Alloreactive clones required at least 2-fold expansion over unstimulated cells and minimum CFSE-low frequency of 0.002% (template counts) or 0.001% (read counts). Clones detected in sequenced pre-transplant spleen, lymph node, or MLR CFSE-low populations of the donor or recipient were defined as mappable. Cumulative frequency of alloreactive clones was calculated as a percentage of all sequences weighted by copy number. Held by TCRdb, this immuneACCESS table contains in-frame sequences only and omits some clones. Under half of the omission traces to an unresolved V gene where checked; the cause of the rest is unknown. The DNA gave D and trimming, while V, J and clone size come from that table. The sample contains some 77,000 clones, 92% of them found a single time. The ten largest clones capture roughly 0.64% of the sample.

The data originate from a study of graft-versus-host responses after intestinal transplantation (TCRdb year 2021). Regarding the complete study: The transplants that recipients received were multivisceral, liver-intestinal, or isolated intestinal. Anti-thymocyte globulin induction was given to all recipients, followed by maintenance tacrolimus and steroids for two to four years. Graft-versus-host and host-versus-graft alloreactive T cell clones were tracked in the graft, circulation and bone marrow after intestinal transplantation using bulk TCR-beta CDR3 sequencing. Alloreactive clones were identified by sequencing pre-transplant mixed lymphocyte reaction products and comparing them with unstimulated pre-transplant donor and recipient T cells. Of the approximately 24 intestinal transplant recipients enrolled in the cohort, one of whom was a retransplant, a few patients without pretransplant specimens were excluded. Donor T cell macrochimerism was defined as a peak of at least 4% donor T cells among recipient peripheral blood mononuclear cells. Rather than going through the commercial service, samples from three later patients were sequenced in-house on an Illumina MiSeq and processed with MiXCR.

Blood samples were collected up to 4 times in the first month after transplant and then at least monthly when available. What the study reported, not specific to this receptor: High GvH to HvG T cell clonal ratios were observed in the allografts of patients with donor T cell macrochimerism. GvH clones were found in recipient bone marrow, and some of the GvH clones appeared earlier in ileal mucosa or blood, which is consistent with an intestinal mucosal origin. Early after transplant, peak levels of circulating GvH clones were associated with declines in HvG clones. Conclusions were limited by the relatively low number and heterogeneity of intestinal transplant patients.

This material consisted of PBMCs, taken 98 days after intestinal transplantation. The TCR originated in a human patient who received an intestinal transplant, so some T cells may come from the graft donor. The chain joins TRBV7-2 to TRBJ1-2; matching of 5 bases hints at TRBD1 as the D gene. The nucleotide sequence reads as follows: TGTGCCAGCAGAACGGCCATCCGGGACGTCAAAGGAAATGGCTACACCTTC. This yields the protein CASRTAIRDVKGNGYTF.